This T cell receptor (beta chain) originates from a study of T cells after posttransplantation cyclophosphamide. Control samples came 1 year after myeloablative marrow transplants with methotrexate plus calcineurin inhibitor. The method was immunoSEQ multiplex PCR; TCRdb's version includes in-frame clones alone and lacks a portion of them. The table lists more than 8,000 clones, 89% of them singletons, with 4.2% in the top ten. To note about this clone: The antigen remains unidentified.

General study points: Recipient CMV seropositivity and CMV reactivation strongly tracked TRB clonality. Donor CD8+ memory clones often dominated recipient blood repertoires at later times.

This TCR was sampled from a male patient between 45 and 59 years old who received an allogeneic stem cell transplant from an unrelated donor, was CMV-positive, and had chronic GVHD only. Some T cells here may be from the graft donor. The specimen comprised PBMCs, sampled roughly 61 weeks after allogeneic stem cell transplant with calcineurin inhibitor and methotrexate.

The CDR3 spells CSITTSGVSDTQYF. In DNA form, the CDR3 reads TGCAGCATAACGACTAGCGGGGTCTCAGATACGCAGTATTTT. The V and J genes are TRBV29-1 and TRBJ2-3; 11 bases are shared with TRBD2. CDR1 is SQVTM, CDR2 ANQGSEA, per germline. The CDR3 length is 14 residues. V dropped 8 bases and J dropped 4; count of bases not matched to a gene: 8.